This TCR beta chain was sequenced during a study of control samples from healthy donors and cancer patients. Per germline, CDR1 LNHDA and CDR2 SQIVND (reference sequence). There are 17 residues in the CDR3. V was pared by 5 bases and J by 1 base, with 8 bases of the junction left unmatched. The data were produced by immunoSEQ multiplex PCR, yet TCRdb's version contains in-frame clones alone and is incomplete. The sample shows roughly 88,000 clones, roughly 93% of them seen only once. The specimen was blood. The V and J genes are TRBV19 and TRBJ1-5; TRBD1 aligns across 10 bases. This TCR was recovered from a young man in good health. The DNA of the CDR3 is TGTGCCAGTAGTCCGGACAGGGGGTCGACGAGCAATCAGCCCCAGCATTTT. This sequence encodes CASSPDRGSTSNQPQHF.